This T cell receptor (beta chain) is from a study of blood T cell repertoires in COVID-19. Study context: Sites across the United States, Italy and Spain contributed samples from acute and convalescent COVID-19. T cells, B-cell-depleted T cells, or PBMCs supplied cDNA or gDNA.

CDR3 length equals 16 residues. Germline trimming cut 1 base from V and 0 bases from J; bases unmatched to any gene: 4. The germline CDR1 and CDR2 sequences are MDHEN and SYDVKM. Per the authors' pipeline: Reference gene primer amplification in the assay estimated nucleated cell counts. Some clones are missing from TCRdb's copy, which holds only in-frame ones; the method was immunoSEQ multiplex PCR. V and J calls and clone size are copied from that table; D and trimming were computed from the DNA. The data show 95,000 to 100,000 clones, about four fifths seen once. Sequences were obtained from peripheral blood. The receptor was derived from a woman older than 75 with active or convalescent COVID-19. V gene TRBV28 combines with J gene TRBJ2-3; TRBD1 matches at 7 bases. The CDR3 DNA reads TGTGCCAGCAGTTTATTACAGGGGACAAGCACAGATACGCAGTATTTT. Amino acids: CASSLLQGTSTDTQYF.